This T cell receptor (beta chain) emerged from a study of early stage breast cancer tumors. On the study more broadly: The ER+/PR+/HER2- tumors included about 8 ductal and a few lobular carcinomas.

Study-level points and caveats: Commonly generated sequences made up most enriched TCRB sequences shared between patients. Chain pairing and CD4, CD8 or FOXP3 expression were not captured.

The data were produced by immunoSEQ multiplex PCR, yet TCRdb's version contains in-frame clones alone and is incomplete. The repertoire consists of under 45,000 clones, with 70% to 80% occurring once and the leading ten covering roughly 7%. A remark on this clone: Its antigen is currently unknown.

The CDR3 has 14 amino acids. Germline lookup yields CDR1 MNHEY and CDR2 SVGAGI. The trim removed 6 bases at V and 2 bases at J, leaving 5 bases unmatched. The sequence came from a person between 55 and 70 years old with breast cancer. Sequenced material: blood. This chain connects TRBV6-5 to TRBJ1-2, with TRBD1 matching over 8 bases. The CDR3 loop is CASRNRGGNYGYTF. CDR3 nucleotides: TGTGCCAGCAGAAACAGGGGGGGCAACTATGGCTACACCTTC.